The 26 T cell receptor beta chains presented below share a single source sample, sequenced in a study of shared clonotypes between healthy human individuals. Here immunoSEQ multiplex PCR was the method, and the copy in TCRdb shows in-frame clones only, minus some. Altogether roughly 2 million clones are present, approximately 96% being singletons, with the ten largest covering roughly 0.13%. Sequences were obtained from naive CD4+ T cells sorted from blood. Sample subset: CD45RA+ positively selected. The receptors were gathered from a man aged 18 to 29 in good health.

As regards this clone: In the same sample, other DNA sequences code for this CDR3. The chain combines TRBV5-1 with TRBJ1-1, with 11 bases aligning to TRBD1. The CDR3 extends over 15 amino acids. Germline CDR1 reads SGHRS; CDR2 reads YFSETQ. V dropped 0 bases and J dropped 4; count of bases not matched to a gene: 2. The CDR3 sequence: CASSLEGTGGTEAFF. The CDR3, as DNA: TGCGCCAGCAGCTTGGAAGGGACAGGGGGCACTGAAGCTTTCTTT.

V usage is TRBV15 and J usage is TRBJ1-2, with D unresolved. Trimming shortened V by 2 bases and J by 8 bases, and 18 bases separated the two germline ends. The CDR3 loop spans 15 amino acids. Germline V gene lookup returns CDR1 LNHNV and CDR2 YYDKDF (reference sequence). The CDR3 region is CATSRHSTAPPGYTF. In DNA, the CDR3 is TGTGCCACCAGCAGACACAGTACGGCGCCCCCCGGCTACACCTTC. Using reference TRBV15 and TRBJ1-2 for the parts outside the CDR3, the full variable domain is DAMVIQNPRYQVTQFGKPVTLSCSQTLNHNVMYWYQQKSSQAPKLLFHYYDKDFNNEADTPDNFQSRRPNTSFCFLDIRSPGLGDTAMYLCATSRHSTAPPGYTFGSGTRLTVV.

This clone has just one count. CDR3 in amino acids: CASSTRRDRVPQPQHF. CDR3 coding DNA: TGTGCCAGTAGTACCCGCCGGGACAGGGTTCCTCAGCCCCAGCATTTT. V and J are TRBV19 and TRBJ1-5, with TRBD1 matching 9 bases. This CDR3 spans 16 amino acids. CDR1 and CDR2 (germline): LNHDA, SQIVND (reference sequence). J gave up 6 bases and V 4 bases, and 10 bases lay outside the gene matches.

The chain has TRBV6-1 and TRBJ1-1; D call uncertain. V lost 4 bases, J lost 5 bases, and 8 bases lay in between. The CDR3 runs 12 residues. The germline CDR1 and CDR2 sequences are MNHNS and SASEGT. This CDR3 reads CASSADRTEAFF. The DNA for the CDR3 is TGTGCCAGCAGTGCGGACCGTACTGAAGCTTTCTTT.

The J gene is TRBJ2-5, the V gene TRBV7-8; 7 nucleotides align to TRBD2. This CDR3 region has 16 residues. Germline CDR1 and CDR2: SGHVS and FQNEAQ. V shed 1 base and J 2 bases; nucleotides not matched to a gene: 7. CDR3 amino acids: CASSLGQRGRQETQYF. The CDR3 DNA sequence: TGTGCCAGCAGCTTAGGCCAGCGGGGCAGGCAAGAGACCCAGTACTTC.

This chain uses TRBV5-1 with TRBJ2-7, with 10 bases aligning to TRBD2. This CDR3 region has 16 residues. The trim removed 4 bases at V and 2 bases at J, leaving 9 bases unmatched. The germline CDR1 and CDR2 sequences are SGHRS and YFSETQ. CDR3 sequence: CASSLLTSGSTYEQYF. DNA of the CDR3: TGCGCCAGCAGCCTACTGACTAGCGGGTCCACCTACGAGCAGTACTTC.

The chain employs TRBV5-1 and TRBJ2-7; 10 bases fit TRBD1. The CDR3 covers 16 residues. CDR1 SGHRS and CDR2 YFSETQ come from the germline V gene. V trimming: 0 bases; J trimming: 0 bases; junction bases outside the gene matches: 3. The CDR3 region is CASSLVGQGYSYEQYF. The CDR3, as DNA: TGCGCCAGCAGCTTGGTGGGACAGGGGTACTCCTACGAGCAGTACTTC.

The chain combines TRBV2 with TRBJ1-5; D unresolved. Trimming pared 3 bases from V and 0 bases from J, leaving 9 bases between. The CDR3 runs 15 residues. Germline V gives CDR1 SNHLY, CDR2 FYNNEI. CDR3 in DNA: TGTGCCAGCAGTGATTCCAGCCTTAGCAATCAGCCCCAGCATTTT. The encoded protein is CASSDSSLSNQPQHF.

The rearrangement links TRBV28 to TRBJ2-2; perhaps D is TRBD1 or TRBD2 (6 bases each). Trimming removed 7 bases from V and 3 bases from J, with 15 bases in between. There are 15 residues in the CDR3. Germline V gives CDR1 MDHEN, CDR2 SYDVKM. This CDR3 is CASTLGGRDTGELFF. In DNA, the CDR3 is TGTGCCAGCACCCTCGGGGGCCGGGACACCGGGGAGCTGTTTTTT.

This clone was found once. The same CDR3 is also encoded by other DNA sequences in this sample. The V and J genes are TRBV5-1 and TRBJ2-5; 9 bases map to TRBD1. The CDR3 extends over 14 amino acids. The junction had 5 bases not matched to a gene; V was cut back by 4 bases and J by 4 bases. In germline, CDR1 is SGHRS, CDR2 YFSETQ. The CDR3 DNA reads TGCGCCAGCAGCCTACAGGGGGCTGGAGAGACCCAGTACTTC. This gives the protein CASSLQGAGETQYF.

The V call is TRBV10-3, the J call TRBJ2-1, with TRBD2 matching 9 bases. This CDR3 is 19 amino acids long. The germline V gene has CDR1 ENHRY and CDR2 SYGVKD. The V and J ends lost 3 bases and 3 bases, in that order; junction bases with no gene match: 15. This CDR3 reads CAISDLQTRREGYYNEQFF. The CDR3 nucleotides read TGTGCCATCAGTGACCTTCAAACTAGGCGGGAGGGCTACTACAATGAGCAGTTCTTC.

The gene calls are TRBV6-4 and TRBJ2-2; 7 bases are shared with TRBD1. The germline gives CDR1 MRHNA, CDR2 SNTAGT. This CDR3 is 15 amino acids long. With V trimmed by 6 bases and J by 10 bases, 14 bases remained unmatched. The CDR3 coding sequence is TGTGCCAGCAGGAGCCCCGACGGGGACAGAATGGAGCTGTTTTTT. As protein: CASRSPDGDRMELFF.

This chain connects TRBV5-8 to TRBJ1-6; 7 positions agree with TRBD1. The CDR3 consists of 14 residues. Germline CDR1 reads SGHTS; CDR2 reads YDEGEE. V shed 3 bases, J shed 6 bases, and the junction held 3 bases outside the gene matches. CDR3 sequence: CASSSRQGNSPLHF. The CDR3 DNA reads TGTGCCAGCAGCTCTCGACAGGGTAATTCACCCCTCCACTTT.

The rearrangement joins TRBV7-9 to TRBJ2-7; the D gene is possibly TRBD2 (6 bases). V lost 2 bases and J 4 bases, leaving 15 bases between the germline ends. The CDR3 totals 15 residues. Germline CDR1 and CDR2: SEHNR and FQNEAQ (reference sequence). The CDR3 DNA reads as TGTGCCAGCAGCTTATACTCCGGGGGTTATTACGAGCAGTACTTC. This encodes CASSLYSGGYYEQYF.

V gene TRBV6-1 combines with J gene TRBJ1-5; D not certain. V dropped 0 bases and J dropped 0 bases, with 12 bases sitting between them. The CDR3 is made up of 17 amino acids. CDR1 is MNHNS, CDR2 SASEGT, per germline. The CDR3 nucleotides are TGTGCCAGCAGTGAAGCCAGACATCCGGGTAGCAATCAGCCCCAGCATTTT. Translation gives CASSEARHPGSNQPQHF.

The rearrangement links TRBV18 to TRBJ2-3, with a weak D call TRBD2 (5 bases). This CDR3 region has 16 residues. Trimming stripped 3 bases from V and 6 bases from J, with 19 bases between. CDR1 is KGHSH, CDR2 LQKENI, per germline. The CDR3 sequence: CASSPPTIPHSDTQYF. In DNA form, the CDR3 reads TGTGCCAGCTCACCGCCGACTATACCACACTCGGATACGCAGTATTTT.

This chain joins TRBV7-9 and TRBJ2-6; 7 bases line up with TRBD1. Unmatched junction bases numbered 4, after V lost 5 bases and J lost 0 bases. CDR1 is SEHNR, CDR2 FQNEAQ, per germline (reference sequence). The CDR3 sequence is 16 residues long. CDR3 sequence reads: CASSGGQISGANVLTF. The CDR3 nucleotides are TGTGCCAGCAGCGGGGGACAGATCTCTGGGGCCAACGTCCTGACTTTC.

V is TRBV5-6 and J is TRBJ1-3; 9 positions agree with TRBD1. The V gene's germline CDR1 is SGHDT and CDR2 YYEEEE. There are 15 residues in the CDR3. V was clipped by 3 bases and J by 2 bases; unmatched bases: 3. CDR3 DNA: TGTGCCAGCAGCTGGGGACAGGGCGCTGGAAACACCATATATTTT. Its protein product is CASSWGQGAGNTIYF.

The V and J genes are TRBV4-3 and TRBJ2-7, with 7 bases matching TRBD1. Trimming removed 1 base from V and 0 bases from J; junction bases left unmatched: 6. The germline V gene encodes CDR1 LGHNA and CDR2 YSLEER. The CDR3 length is 16 residues. The CDR3 loop is CASSQAGQSSSYEQYF. CDR3 in DNA: TGCGCCAGCAGCCAAGCGGGACAGTCATCCTCCTACGAGCAGTACTTC.

The chain recombines TRBV5-1 with TRBJ2-7, with 10 bases that match TRBD2. This CDR3 is 15 amino acids long. Germline V lookup: CDR1 SGHRS, CDR2 YFSETQ. With 5 bases clipped from V and 0 bases from J, the junction kept 5 bases outside the gene matches. This chain's CDR3 is CASRPGLADSYEQYF. CDR3 nucleotides: TGCGCCAGCAGACCAGGACTAGCGGACTCCTACGAGCAGTACTTC.

The chain employs TRBV6-5 and TRBJ1-1; D is uncertain. With 6 bases removed from V and 1 base from J, the gap between germline ends came to 12 bases. CDR3 size: 14 residues. Germline loops: CDR1 MNHEY, CDR2 SVGAGI. The CDR3 loop reads CASSPDTENTEAFF. The CDR3 DNA follows: TGTGCCAGCAGCCCCGACACCGAGAACACTGAAGCTTTCTTT.

The rearrangement joins TRBV15 to TRBJ2-1, with TRBD2 identical over 12 bases. The CDR3 sequence is 16 residues long. The V segment lost 5 bases and the J segment 8 bases; nucleotides outside the gene matches: 10. The germline CDR1 and CDR2 sequences are LNHNV and YYDKDF (reference sequence). CDR3 DNA sequence: TGTGCCACCAGCTCTAGCGGGAGGGCCTTTAGAGATGAGCAGTTCTTC. It specifies CATSSSGRAFRDEQFF. The variable domain in full, with the rest retrieved from reference TRBV15 and TRBJ2-1, is DAMVIQNPRYQVTQFGKPVTLSCSQTLNHNVMYWYQQKSSQAPKLLFHYYDKDFNNEADTPDNFQSRRPNTSFCFLDIRSPGLGDTAMYLCATSSSGRAFRDEQFFGPGTRLTVL.

The rearrangement uses TRBV5-4 and TRBJ1-1; 8 bases are shared with TRBD1. V dropped 0 bases and J dropped 7; count of bases not matched to a gene: 8. The germline V gene has CDR1 SGHNT and CDR2 YYREEE (reference sequence). The CDR3 has 15 residues. The CDR3 nucleotides are TGTGCCAGCAGCTTGGGTGGCCAGGGGGCTGGTGAAGCTTTCTTT. This sequence encodes CASSLGGQGAGEAFF.

The rearrangement uses TRBV6-6 and TRBJ2-3; possibly TRBD1 or TRBD2 for D (6 bases each). The ends were cut back, 2 bases at V and 0 bases at J, with 12 bases in the middle. The germline CDR1 and CDR2 sequences are MNHNY and SVGAGI (reference sequence). CDR3 size: 16 residues. The CDR3 nucleotides are TGTGCCAGCAGTTACCTCGGGGGCAGGAGCACAGATACGCAGTATTTT. Its protein is CASSYLGGRSTDTQYF.

The V and J genes are TRBV5-8 and TRBJ1-5; no firm D call. There are 15 residues in the CDR3. Germline assignment: CDR1 SGHTS and CDR2 YDEGEE. V lost 4 bases, J lost 2 bases, and 13 bases lay in between. The CDR3 bases are TGTGCCAGCAGCCGAGGCGATCCGGGCAATCAGCCCCAGCATTTT. It is translated as CASSRGDPGNQPQHF.

The chain couples TRBV5-1 to TRBJ2-1; possible D gene TRBD2, 5 bases. Germline V lookup: CDR1 SGHRS, CDR2 YFSETQ. The CDR3 is 14 amino acids. Trimming left V 3 bases short and J 5 bases short, with 12 bases between. The CDR3 sequence: CASSSPPGDNEQFF. CDR3 bases: TGCGCCAGCAGCTCCCCCCCCGGGGACAATGAGCAGTTCTTC.